The present TCR beta chain was sequenced within a study of blood T cell repertoires in COVID-19. Participants, about 18 to 89 years old, spanned 24 US areas. Only in-frame clones appear in the TCRdb table, and some are missing; sequencing was by immunoSEQ multiplex PCR. The sample includes approximately 500,000 clones, roughly 90% seen only once; the top ten take 1.5% to 2%. The material sequenced was PBMCs or T cells enriched from blood (not recorded which). The receptor comes from a woman aged 40 to 50 who had recovered from COVID-19.

The CDR3 DNA follows: TGCGCCAGCAGCTGGGGTCGGGGGGAGACCACTGAAGCTTTCTTT. Its translation is CASSWGRGETTEAFF. The chain uses TRBV5-1 and TRBJ1-1, with D perhaps TRBD1 (5 bases). Germline CDR1 and CDR2: SGHRS and YFSETQ. The CDR3 contains 15 residues. V lost 3 bases, J lost 4 bases, and 16 bases lay in between.